This T cell receptor (beta chain) was found in a study of blood T cell repertoires in COVID-19. Overall study: Sites across the United States, Italy and Spain contributed samples from acute and convalescent COVID-19. Nucleic acid was either cDNA or gDNA, and it came from T cells, B-cell-depleted T cells, or PBMCs.

Original analysis: Estimates of nucleated cell counts were drawn from the amplification of reference gene primers. Produced via immunoSEQ multiplex PCR; TCRdb's table is partial and in-frame only. That table furnishes V, J and clone size, whereas the DNA furnished D and trimming. The sample has 150,000 or so clones, approximately 84% seen once. Germline-derived CDR1 and CDR2 are SGDLS and YYNGEE. The CDR3 extends over 14 amino acids. With 0 bases removed from V and 4 bases from J, the gap between germline ends came to 9 bases. Sequenced: peripheral blood. The sequence was collected from a woman aged 55-75 years with acute or convalescent COVID-19. The rearrangement links TRBV9 to TRBJ2-3; a possible D gene is TRBD2 (6 bases). The CDR3 DNA reads as TGTGCCAGCAGCGTAGCGGGAGTACCAGATACGCAGTATTTT. Protein: CASSVAGVPDTQYF.